One T cell receptor (beta chain) is described in this entry. Its antigen is still unknown. This record comes from a study of T cell responses to AZD1222 COVID-19 vaccine. General observations from the study: No day 14 peak samples; only post-peak repertoires were characterized. Donors were chiefly white British, with a greater number of females, and clonal diversity was perhaps underestimated.

Sequencing was performed with immunoSEQ multiplex PCR; in TCRdb, only in-frame clones are kept and a portion is missing. This table has about 35,000 clones, approximately 90% appearing once. Source: peripheral blood, taken 28 days after the second AZD1222 dose. This receptor was taken from an adult who received the AZD1222 COVID-19 vaccine.

The CDR3 sequence: CASRGRDQETQYF. The DNA for the CDR3 is TGTGCCAGCAGGGGGCGGGACCAAGAGACCCAGTACTTC. V usage is TRBV6-5 and J usage is TRBJ2-5; perhaps D is TRBD1 or TRBD2 (5 bases each). The CDR3 length is 13 residues. Between the trimmed V and J ends, which lost 6 bases and 0 bases, there was a span of 8 bases. The V gene's germline CDR1 is MNHEY and CDR2 SVGAGI.